This T cell receptor beta chain was found in a study of T cells after posttransplantation cyclophosphamide. A marrow graft followed busulfan-fludarabine conditioning, with cyclophosphamide on days +3 and +4. Study-level points and caveats: After PTCy, TRB diversity resembled that of CNI/methotrexate controls. Blood and skin or GI T cell repertoires showed limited TRB overlap. Donor CD8+ memory clones often dominated recipient blood repertoires at later times.

A remark on this clone: Its antigen is not identified.

Here immunoSEQ multiplex PCR was the method, and the copy in TCRdb shows in-frame clones only, minus some. Observed in the sample are around 24,000 clones, none of them singletons. The material was PBMCs, obtained after allogeneic stem cell transplant with posttransplant cyclophosphamide. The clonotype originates from a male patient younger than 30 who received an allogeneic stem cell transplant from a related donor, was CMV-positive, and had no GVHD. Some T cells may have come from the graft donor.

Here the CDR3 reads CASSLGGINEQFF. CDR3 nucleotides: TGTGCCAGCAGCCTCGGAGGGATCAATGAGCAGTTCTTC. The gene calls are TRBV16 and TRBJ2-1, with D possibly matching TRBD2 (6 bases). The CDR3 covers 13 residues. Looked up from germline, CDR1 is KGHSY and CDR2 is FQNENV. V lost 4 bases and J lost 6, with 10 bases in between.